Shown below are 26 T cell receptor beta chains from a single sample sequenced in a study of cytomegalovirus exposure and HLA in healthy donors. Clones were sequenced by immunoSEQ multiplex PCR, and TCRdb holds only the in-frame ones, with some missing. Of some 140,000 clones detected, 80% to 90% appear once; the ten largest clones hold 1.4%. The sample comprised PBMCs. The receptor source for this set is a woman aged 25 to 39 in good health and CMV-seronegative.

The J gene is TRBJ2-5, the V gene TRBV7-2, with 11 bases aligning to TRBD2. V gave up 1 base and J gave up 4 bases; unmatched junction bases: 5. CDR3 length equals 16 residues. The V gene's germline CDR1 is SGHTA and CDR2 FQGNSA. CDR3 DNA: TGTGCCAGCAGCTTAGATAGCGGGGGGGCTGCAGAGACCCAGTACTTC. Protein product: CASSLDSGGAAETQYF.

The chain recombines TRBV5-4 with TRBJ1-3; 10 bases are a match to TRBD1. J gave up 2 bases and V 0 bases, and 2 bases lay outside the gene matches. Germline V gene lookup returns CDR1 SGHNT and CDR2 YYREEE (reference sequence). CDR3 length: 16 residues. CDR3 coding DNA: TGTGCCAGCAGCTTGGGAGGGACAGGGGCTGGAAACACCATATATTTT. Amino acid sequence: CASSLGGTGAGNTIYF.

The rearrangement uses TRBV25-1 and TRBJ1-4; D unresolved. Germline V CDR1 and CDR2: MGHDK, SYGVNS. V gave up 3 bases and J gave up 7 bases, with 12 bases separating them. CDR3 length equals 14 residues. As DNA, the CDR3 is TGTGCCAGCAGTGACTCCGGGCGGGTTGAAAAACTGTTTTTT. Residues: CASSDSGRVEKLFF. Full variable domain (rest looked up from reference TRBV25-1 and TRBJ1-4): EADIYQTPRYLVIGTGKKITLECSQTMGHDKMYWYQQDPGMELHLIHYSYGVNSTEKGDLSSESTVSRIRTEHFPLTLESARPSHTSQYLCASSDSGRVEKLFFGSGTQLSVL.

This clone appeared once. This sequence joins TRBV6-1 and TRBJ1-2, with D unresolved. The V and J ends lost 6 bases and 3 bases respectively, with 17 bases between them. The CDR3 loop spans 15 amino acids. CDR1 is MNHNS, CDR2 SASEGT, per germline. For the CDR3, the DNA is TGTGCCAGCAGCCTACAGCGCGGGGTGGACTATGGCTACACCTTC. Its translation: CASSLQRGVDYGYTF.

This clone appeared once. J is TRBJ2-5 and V is TRBV5-1; maybe TRBD1 (6 bases). Trimming left V 1 base short and J 5 bases short, with 15 bases between. Germline CDR1 is SGHRS and CDR2 is YFSETQ. This CDR3 has 15 amino acids. The CDR3 is CASSLTGRGRETQYF. CDR3 sequence (DNA): TGCGCCAGCAGCTTGACCGGCAGGGGAAGGGAGACCCAGTACTTC.

The chain employs TRBV10-3 and TRBJ1-6; 7 bases fit TRBD1. This CDR3 is built from 18 residues. Looked up from germline, CDR1 is ENHRY and CDR2 is SYGVKD. The junction had 16 bases not matched to a gene; V was cut back by 3 bases and J by 8 bases. The CDR3 is CAISELARTGATHSPLHF. CDR3 in DNA: TGTGCCATCAGTGAACTGGCCCGTACAGGGGCCACCCATTCACCCCTCCACTTT.

The genes are TRBV7-2 and TRBJ2-5, with 8 positions matching TRBD2. V lost 2 bases and J lost 2; bases outside the gene matches: 7. The CDR3 runs to 16 residues. CDR1 is SGHTA, CDR2 FQGNSA, per germline. Here the CDR3 reads CASSLTGGGLQETQYF. The DNA of the CDR3 is TGTGCCAGCAGCTTAACTGGCGGGGGGCTTCAAGAGACCCAGTACTTC.

Turning to this clone: The same CDR3 arises from other DNA sequences in this sample as well. The chain combines TRBV5-1 with TRBJ1-1; TRBD1 is a possible D gene (5 bases). Germline V gene sequence: CDR1 SGHRS, CDR2 YFSETQ. V dropped 0 bases and J dropped 4 bases, with 10 bases sitting between them. This CDR3 has 14 residues. CDR3 residues: CASSLVSGGTEAFF. CDR3 nucleotide sequence: TGCGCCAGCAGCTTGGTATCGGGGGGCACTGAAGCTTTCTTT.

The rearrangement links TRBV18 to TRBJ2-5; unclear D gene. This CDR3 is 16 amino acids long. With 4 bases removed from V and 0 bases from J, the gap between germline ends came to 15 bases. Germline CDR1 is KGHSH and CDR2 is LQKENI. CDR3 residues: CASSRQDGIDQETQYF. As DNA, the CDR3 is TGTGCCAGCTCACGCCAGGATGGCATCGACCAAGAGACCCAGTACTTC.

This chain uses TRBV13 with TRBJ2-7; weak D call: TRBD2 (7 bases). V lost 5 bases and J 2 bases, leaving 19 bases between the germline ends. Germline V gene sequence: CDR1 PRHDT, CDR2 FYEKMQ (reference sequence). The CDR3 contains 16 residues. CDR3 sequence (DNA): TGTGCCAGCAGCGTCTTAACAGGGAGGGGAACCTACGAGCAGTACTTC. Translation: CASSVLTGRGTYEQYF.

The chain employs TRBV6-5 and TRBJ1-4; D gene ambiguous. V was pared by 6 bases and J by 5 bases, with 4 bases between. Germline V lookup: CDR1 MNHEY, CDR2 SVGAGI. CDR3 size: 11 residues. The CDR3 sequence is CASRSNEKLFF. CDR3 sequence (DNA): TGTGCCAGCAGATCGAATGAAAAACTGTTTTTT.

This clone was detected only a few times. The chain recombines TRBV2 with TRBJ1-5, with a possible D match to TRBD1 (5 bases). The CDR3 loop spans 15 amino acids. The V and J ends lost 7 bases and 0 bases respectively, with 13 bases between them. CDR1 and CDR2 from the germline V gene are SNHLY and FYNNEI. The CDR3 DNA reads as TGTGCCAGCAAGGCGGGGGGATATAGCAATCAGCCCCAGCATTTT. This gives the protein CASKAGGYSNQPQHF.

The gene calls are TRBV10-3 and TRBJ1-3, with D tentatively TRBD1 (5 bases). In germline, CDR1 is ENHRY, CDR2 SYGVKD. The CDR3 extends over 14 amino acids. V was shortened by 5 bases and J by 2 bases, with 10 bases between the two germline ends. CDR3 residues: CAISKQEPGNTIYF. The CDR3, as DNA: TGTGCCATCAGTAAACAGGAACCTGGAAACACCATATATTTT.

The chain combines TRBV2 with TRBJ1-6; 9 bases are shared with TRBD1. V shed 0 bases, J shed 9 bases, and the junction held 9 bases outside the gene matches. The germline CDR1 and CDR2 sequences are SNHLY and FYNNEI. The CDR3 extends over 17 amino acids. Written as DNA, the CDR3 is TGTGCCAGCAGTGAAGCGTTTTGGGGACAGGGAAGTTCACCCCTCCACTTT. It translates to CASSEAFWGQGSSPLHF. Full variable domain (missing parts from reference TRBV2 and TRBJ1-6): EPEVTQTPSHQVTQMGQEVILRCVPISNHLYFYWYRQILGQKVEFLVSFYNNEISEKSEIFDDQFSVERPDGSNFTLKIRSTKLEDSAMYFCASSEAFWGQGSSPLHFGNGTRLTVT.

The chain is built from TRBV7-2 and TRBJ2-5; D is perhaps TRBD2 (6 bases). The CDR3 covers 15 residues. Trimming pared 3 bases from V and 5 bases from J, leaving 16 bases between. The V gene's germline CDR1 is SGHTA and CDR2 FQGNSA. The DNA of the CDR3 is TGTGCCAGCAGCTTCGGGGGAGAGGTTGGGGAGACCCAGTACTTC. It yields the protein CASSFGGEVGETQYF.

The chain joins TRBV28 to TRBJ1-4; the D gene is possibly TRBD1 (5 bases). V gave up 5 bases and J gave up 7 bases, with 20 bases separating them. CDR3 length equals 16 residues. CDR1 is MDHEN, CDR2 SYDVKM, per germline. This chain's CDR3 is CASSPPPGETGEKLFF. The CDR3, as DNA: TGTGCCAGCAGTCCCCCCCCGGGGGAGACGGGTGAAAAACTGTTTTTT.

The chain links TRBV19 to TRBJ2-2; 8 bases are a match to TRBD2. This CDR3 comprises 14 residues. The V gene end was trimmed by 6 bases and the J gene end by 4 bases; junction bases not matched to a gene: 4. Germline V gene data show CDR1 as LNHDA and CDR2 as SQIVND (reference sequence). The CDR3 loop reads CASSGGVVTGELFF. CDR3 in DNA: TGTGCCAGTAGCGGGGGGGTAGTCACCGGGGAGCTGTTTTTT.

This chain uses TRBV7-9 with TRBJ1-2; D gene ambiguous. V was pared by 5 bases and J by 2 bases, with 6 bases between. The CDR3 sequence is 12 residues long. Germline values: CDR1 SEHNR, CDR2 FQNEAQ (reference sequence). The CDR3 DNA reads as TGTGCCAGCAGCCCCCCAAACTATGGCTACACCTTC. Its protein is CASSPPNYGYTF.

The chain links TRBV11-2 to TRBJ2-5; 12 nucleotides align to TRBD2. J was trimmed by 0 bases and V by 4 bases; bases with no gene match: 0. The CDR3 consists of 15 residues. Looked up from germline, CDR1 is SGHAT and CDR2 is FQNNGV. The CDR3 DNA follows: TGTGCCAGCAGCTGGACTAGCGGGGACCAAGAGACCCAGTACTTC. It encodes CASSWTSGDQETQYF.

This clone was seen only once. The gene calls are TRBV6-1 and TRBJ1-6, with TRBD1 matching 10 bases. Germline V gene sequence: CDR1 MNHNS, CDR2 SASEGT. This CDR3 region has 14 residues. Unmatched junction bases numbered 3, after V lost 6 bases and J lost 7 bases. CDR3 sequence (DNA): TGTGCCAGCAGGGGACAGGGGACGAATTCACCCCTCCACTTT. Residues: CASRGQGTNSPLHF.

The rearrangement uses TRBV11-2 and TRBJ1-2, with TRBD1 matching over 11 bases. The CDR3 spans 14 residues. Germline loops: CDR1 SGHAT, CDR2 FQNNGV. V lost 4 bases, J lost 4 bases, and 2 bases stayed unmatched. The CDR3 loop is CASSYGTGGYGYTF. The CDR3 nucleotides are TGTGCCAGCAGCTACGGGACAGGGGGCTATGGCTACACCTTC.

The chain has TRBV5-6 and TRBJ1-6, with a tentative D call TRBD1 (5 bases). V was shortened by 0 bases and J by 12 bases, with 19 bases between the two germline ends. The CDR3 spans 16 residues. Germline CDR1 SGHDT, CDR2 YYEEEE. CDR3 DNA: TGTGCCAGCAGCTTGGCCGGGCAGGGAGGCCGAAGACCCCTCCACTTT. This sequence encodes CASSLAGQGGRRPLHF.

The chain carries TRBV5-6 and TRBJ2-3; tentatively, D is TRBD1 (5 bases). V was shortened by 2 bases and J by 8 bases, with 15 bases between the two germline ends. CDR3 size: 14 residues. Germline-derived CDR1 and CDR2 are SGHDT and YYEEEE. CDR3 protein: CASSFNRPAGTQYF. In DNA, the CDR3 is TGTGCCAGCAGCTTCAACAGGCCCGCCGGTACGCAGTATTTT.

This rearrangement joins TRBV5-8 to TRBJ1-5; D may be TRBD1 (5 bases). The CDR3 totals 13 residues. Germline loops: CDR1 SGHTS, CDR2 YDEGEE. V was trimmed by 2 bases and J by 5 bases, leaving 8 bases between them. CDR3 amino acids: CASSFSGYQPQHF. In nucleotides, the CDR3 is TGTGCCAGCAGCTTTTCAGGGTATCAGCCCCAGCATTTT.

V is TRBV7-8 and J is TRBJ1-5; 9 positions match TRBD1. V lost 5 bases to trimming and J lost 6 bases; unmatched junction nucleotides: 5. In germline, CDR1 is SGHVS, CDR2 FQNEAQ. This CDR3 is built from 14 residues. The CDR3 coding sequence is TGTGCCAGCAGCCACCGACAGGGGGGTCAGCCCCAGCATTTT. Translation gives CASSHRQGGQPQHF. Complete variable domain (other parts from reference TRBV7-8 and TRBJ1-5): GAGVSQSPRYKVAKRGQDVALRCDPISGHVSLFWYQQALGQGPEFLTYFQNEAQLDKSGLPSDRFFAERPEGSVSTLKIQRTQQEDSAVYLCASSHRQGGQPQHFGDGTRLSIL.

The chain links TRBV6-5 to TRBJ2-7; D is perhaps TRBD1 (6 bases). There are 14 residues in the CDR3. With 6 bases removed from V and 1 base from J, the gap between germline ends came to 13 bases. The germline CDR1 and CDR2 sequences are MNHEY and SVGAGI. This CDR3 is CASSKQGTSYEQYF. In DNA, the CDR3 is TGTGCCAGCAGCAAACAGGGAACTTCCTACGAGCAGTACTTC.